This TCR beta chain was captured in a study of PD-1 blockade in mismatch repair-deficient tumors. In the study overall: Patients had about a dozen mismatch repair-deficient cancer types and were previously treated and progressing. Study-wide results and limits: Rapid post-treatment expansion, then contraction, generally preceding radiologic response, marked tumor-resident clones.

Germline V gene sequence: CDR1 SEHNR, CDR2 FQNEAQ (reference sequence). V lost 7 bases, J lost 13 bases, and 22 bases lay in between. The CDR3 totals 14 residues. Every patient had mismatch repair deficiency by PCR or immunohistochemistry. TCRs were sequenced from a few patients responding to pembrolizumab. Data came from immunoSEQ multiplex PCR; TCRdb stores just in-frame clones and leaves some out. The sample lists about 40,000 clones, around 83% occurring once. As concerns this clone: As yet, its antigen is unknown.

This receptor was identified in an adult with mismatch repair-deficient cancer. This chain links TRBV7-9 with TRBJ2-2; D might be TRBD1 (5 bases). The material sequenced was peripheral blood, taken approximately 80 weeks after starting pembrolizumab. The CDR3 nucleotides read TGTGCCAGCACCCATAGGGAAACAGGCGTGGGGCTGTTTTTT. Translated: CASTHRETGVGLFF.